This T cell receptor (beta chain) was captured by sequencing in a study of beta chain features in type 1 diabetes. Findings and limits, study-wide: People with Type 1 diabetes carried modestly yet significantly shorter TCRB CDR3s in all four CD4+ subsets. HLA effects on TCRB rearrangement stayed unresolved here.

The V end was cut by 5 bases, the J end by 9 bases, with 14 bases between. Germline V gene data show CDR1 as SEHNR and CDR2 as FQNEAQ (reference sequence). The CDR3 length is 13 residues. Blood was drawn once from each donor into heparinised tubes. The draws averaged about 120 mL. The study reverse transcribed the entire isolated RNA, so it sequenced expressed TCRB transcripts. Only in-frame clones appear in the TCRdb table, and some are missing; sequencing was by immunoSEQ multiplex PCR. This table holds around 320,000 clones, 12% to 15% found once. Regarding this clone: Its antigen is still unknown.

Sequencing was done on a sample of central memory CD4+ T cells from blood. V and J are TRBV7-9 and TRBJ2-1; D may be TRBD2 (5 bases). This receptor was taken from a man aged 25-45 years in good health. The CDR3 is CASSPSRAGEQFF. For the CDR3, the DNA is TGTGCCAGCAGCCCAAGTCGCGCGGGTGAGCAGTTCTTC.